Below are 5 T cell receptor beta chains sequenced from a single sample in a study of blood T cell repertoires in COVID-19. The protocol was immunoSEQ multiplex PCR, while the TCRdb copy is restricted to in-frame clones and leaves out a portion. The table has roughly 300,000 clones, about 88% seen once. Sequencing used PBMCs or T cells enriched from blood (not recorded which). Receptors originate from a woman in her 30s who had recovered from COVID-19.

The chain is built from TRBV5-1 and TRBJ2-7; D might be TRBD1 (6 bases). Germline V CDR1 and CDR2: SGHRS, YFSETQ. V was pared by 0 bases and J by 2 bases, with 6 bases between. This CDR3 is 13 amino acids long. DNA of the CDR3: TGCGCCAGCAGCTTGGACAGGGCCTACGAGCAGTACTTC. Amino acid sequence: CASSLDRAYEQYF. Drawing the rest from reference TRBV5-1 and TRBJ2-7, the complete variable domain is KAGVTQTPRYLIKTRGQQVTLSCSPISGHRSVSWYQQTPGQGLQFLFEYFSETQRNKGNFPGRFSGRQFSNSRSEMNVSTLELGDSALYLCASSLDRAYEQYFGPGTRLTVT.

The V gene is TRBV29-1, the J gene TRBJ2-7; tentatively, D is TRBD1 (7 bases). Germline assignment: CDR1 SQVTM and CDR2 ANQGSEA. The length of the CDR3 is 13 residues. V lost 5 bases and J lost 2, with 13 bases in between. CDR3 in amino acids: CSVTQGGTYEQYF. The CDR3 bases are TGCAGCGTTACCCAGGGGGGAACCTACGAGCAGTACTTC.

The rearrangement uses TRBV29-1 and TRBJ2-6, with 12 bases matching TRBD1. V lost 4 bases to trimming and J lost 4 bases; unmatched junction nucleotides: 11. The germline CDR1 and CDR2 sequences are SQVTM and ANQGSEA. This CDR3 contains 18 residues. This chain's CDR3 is CSVASGTGGGMGANVLTF. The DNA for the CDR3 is TGCAGCGTTGCCTCCGGGACAGGGGGCGGAATGGGGGCCAACGTCCTGACTTTC. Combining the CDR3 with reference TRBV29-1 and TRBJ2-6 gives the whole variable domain SAVISQKPSRDICQRGTSLTIQCQVDSQVTMMFWYRQQPGQSLTLIATANQGSEATYESGFVIDKFPISRPNLTFSTLTVSNMSPEDSSIYLCSVASGTGGGMGANVLTFGAGSRLTVL.

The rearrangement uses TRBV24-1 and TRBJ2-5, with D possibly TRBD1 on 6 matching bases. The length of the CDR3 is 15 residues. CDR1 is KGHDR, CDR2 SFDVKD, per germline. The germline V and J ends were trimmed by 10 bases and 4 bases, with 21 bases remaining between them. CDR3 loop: CATSPATGSPETQYF. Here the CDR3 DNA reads TGTGCCACGAGCCCGGCTACAGGGAGTCCAGAGACCCAGTACTTC.

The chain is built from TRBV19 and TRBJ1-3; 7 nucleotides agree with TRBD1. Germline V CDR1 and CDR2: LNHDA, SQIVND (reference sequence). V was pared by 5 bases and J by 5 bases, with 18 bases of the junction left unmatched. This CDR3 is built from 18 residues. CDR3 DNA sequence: TGTGCCAGTAGTGGGGGACGGGACAGCGCATCACCCAGAAACACCATATATTTT. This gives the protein CASSGGRDSASPRNTIYF.